This T cell receptor (beta chain) comes out of a study of T cell responses to AZD1222 COVID-19 vaccine. Here immunoSEQ multiplex PCR was the method, and the copy in TCRdb shows in-frame clones only, minus some. This sample has around 120,000 clones, with approximately 85% found just once. The germline V gene has CDR1 SGHNT and CDR2 YYREEE (reference sequence). V lost 4 bases, J lost 4 bases, and 18 bases lay in between. CDR3 length equals 15 residues. The J gene is TRBJ2-7, the V gene TRBV5-4, with unresolved D. The sample here was peripheral blood, taken on day 0 of MenACWY control vaccination. The sequence was collected from an adult in good health. CDR3 sequence reads: CASSPPGRKEYEQYF. DNA for the CDR3: TGTGCCAGCAGCCCTCCGGGCAGGAAGGAGTACGAGCAGTACTTC.